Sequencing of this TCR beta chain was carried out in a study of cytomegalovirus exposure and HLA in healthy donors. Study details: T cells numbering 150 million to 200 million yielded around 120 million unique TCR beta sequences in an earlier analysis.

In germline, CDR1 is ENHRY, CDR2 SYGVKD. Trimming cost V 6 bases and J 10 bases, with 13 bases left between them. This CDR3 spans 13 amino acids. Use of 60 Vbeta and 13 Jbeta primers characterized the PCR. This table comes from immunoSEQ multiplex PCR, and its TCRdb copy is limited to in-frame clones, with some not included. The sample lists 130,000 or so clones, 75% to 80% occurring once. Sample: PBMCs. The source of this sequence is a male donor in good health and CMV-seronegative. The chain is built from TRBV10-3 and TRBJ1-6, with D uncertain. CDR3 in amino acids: CAIRSEGQSPLHF. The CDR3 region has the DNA TGTGCCATCAGAAGCGAAGGTCAATCACCCCTCCACTTT.